This T cell receptor (beta chain) was identified during a study of T cells after yellow fever vaccination. In TCRdb, the 5' RACE reads were re-called with MiXCR into one record per CDR3 protein. Here the sample spans under 600,000 distinct CDR3 sequences, about 14% being singletons. This CDR3 comprises 15 residues. This clonotype was counted a few times. This TCR was recovered from a man younger than 40 who received the YFV17D yellow fever vaccine. The chain employs TRBV21-1 and TRBJ2-7; the tabulated D call, TRBD1, remains unverified against the DNA. TRBV21-1 is assigned pseudogene status. The material sequenced was PBMCs, taken on the day of the yellow fever booster vaccination. The DNA for the CDR3 is TGTGCCAGCAGCACCATAAACCGGGACGTGGACGAGCAGTACTTC. Translated, it gives CASSTINRDVDEQYF.